What follows are 25 T cell receptor beta chains derived from one specimen sequenced in a study of response to subunit inactivated influenza vaccine. TCRdb used MiXCR to reprocess the RT-PCR reads, holding one entry per CDR3 protein. The table shows 500,000 to 750,000 distinct CDR3 sequences, with around 15% occurring only once. Source: PBMCs from blood, taken 12 days after vaccination. These receptors all come from a man aged 45-60 years who received an inactivated influenza vaccine.

This clonotype was seen many times. V usage is TRBV6-1 and J usage is TRBJ1-5; D unclear. V was trimmed by 10 bases and J by 6 bases, leaving 16 bases between them. Germline values: CDR1 MNHNS, CDR2 SASEGT. The CDR3 totals 13 residues. CDR3 coding DNA: TGTGCCACCAGAGCTGGGTTCTCTCAGCCCCAGCATTTT. Amino acid sequence: CATRAGFSQPQHF.

The rearrangement joins TRBV2 to TRBJ2-1; D is unclear. The CDR3 contains 15 residues. Germline values: CDR1 SNHLY, CDR2 FYNNEI. V lost 5 bases to trimming and J lost 0 bases, with 11 bases between them. The CDR3 bases are TGTGCCAGCAGTCCAGGCGCTAGCTCCTACAATGAGCAGTTCTTC. This codes for CASSPGASSYNEQFF.

The V and J genes are TRBV12-3 or TRBV12-4 and TRBJ2-5; D is perhaps TRBD1 (5 bases). The V and J ends lost 6 bases and 4 bases respectively, with 18 bases between them. The CDR3 spans 15 residues. CDR3 region: CASSPRHGAAETQYF. The CDR3 coding sequence is TGTGCCAGCAGCCCCCGGCATGGGGCAGCAGAGACCCAGTACTTC.

In this sample, this clonotype turned up once. The chain links TRBV12-3 or TRBV12-4 to TRBJ2-1; 12 nucleotides line up with TRBD2. This CDR3 has 13 amino acids. The junction had 6 bases not matched to a gene; V was cut back by 8 bases and J by 10 bases. For the CDR3, the DNA is TGTGCCAGCGGGCTAGCGGGGGGGAGAGAGCAGTTCTTC. This encodes CASGLAGGREQFF.

This chain links TRBV7-2 with TRBJ2-1; unclear D gene. CDR3 length equals 15 residues. Germline values: CDR1 SGHTA, CDR2 FQGNSA. Trimming removed 1 base from V and 3 bases from J, with 10 bases in between. The CDR3 nucleotides read TGTGCCAGCAGCTTAGTTCCGTATCTCTACAATGAGCAGTTCTTC. This translates into CASSLVPYLYNEQFF.

This sequence joins TRBV15 and TRBJ2-2, with 12 bases lining up with TRBD2. This CDR3 region has 16 residues. Trimming at V came to 4 bases and at J to 7 bases, leaving 7 bases not matched to a gene. In germline, CDR1 is LNHNV, CDR2 YYDKDF (reference sequence). Here the CDR3 reads CATSIGTSGLGGELFF. The CDR3 bases are TGTGCCACCAGCATCGGGACTAGCGGGTTAGGCGGGGAGCTGTTTTTT.

This clonotype was picked up a small number of times. The V call is TRBV5-1, the J call TRBJ2-2; maybe TRBD1 (6 bases). Trimming pared 2 bases from V and 3 bases from J, leaving 11 bases between. The CDR3 covers 15 residues. The germline CDR1 and CDR2 sequences are SGHRS and YFSETQ. CDR3 loop: CASSFRGGDTGELFF. CDR3 sequence (DNA): TGCGCCAGCAGCTTCAGGGGTGGTGACACCGGGGAGCTGTTTTTT.

This clonotype has at least ten counts. This chain uses TRBV29-1 with TRBJ2-3, with a weak D call TRBD2 (6 bases). The ends were cut back, 6 bases at V and 2 bases at J, with 12 bases in the middle. CDR3 length: 13 amino acids. Germline-derived CDR1 and CDR2 are SQVTM and ANQGSEA. CDR3 loop: CSVGTGSTDTQYF. The CDR3 bases are TGCAGCGTGGGGACTGGTTCCACAGATACGCAGTATTTT.

This clonotype turned up a few times. The chain uses TRBV4-3 and TRBJ2-1; the D call may be TRBD1 or TRBD2 (6 bases each). The germline V gene has CDR1 LGHNA and CDR2 YSLEER. The CDR3 runs 15 residues. Between the trimmed V and J ends, which lost 2 bases and 4 bases, there was a span of 12 bases. This chain's CDR3 is CASSQIGGTYNEQFF. Written as DNA, the CDR3 is TGCGCCAGCAGCCAAATTGGGGGGACATACAATGAGCAGTTCTTC.

This clonotype was counted a few times. CDR3 amino acids: CSGLQGGGGELFF. CDR3 in DNA: TGCAGCGGTCTACAGGGGGGCGGCGGGGAGCTGTTTTTT. The rearrangement joins TRBV29-1 to TRBJ2-2, with 8 bases that match TRBD1. The CDR3 runs to 13 residues. Germline lookup yields CDR1 SQVTM and CDR2 ANQGSEA. After removal of 7 bases from V and 7 bases from J, the junction contained 8 bases not matched to a gene.

The chain is built from TRBV20-1 and TRBJ1-5; tentatively, D is TRBD1 (6 bases). CDR3 length equals 14 residues. CDR1 is DFQATT and CDR2 is SNEGSKA in the germline V gene (reference sequence). V was clipped by 7 bases and J by 4 bases, with 17 bases between them. This chain's CDR3 is CSVQPGHVNQPQHF. CDR3 coding DNA: TGCAGTGTTCAACCGGGACACGTAAATCAGCCCCAGCATTTT.

This clonotype appeared once. V and J are TRBV12-3 or TRBV12-4 and TRBJ1-1; no clear D gene. Trimming cost V 0 bases and J 5 bases, with 7 bases left between them. The CDR3 contains 13 residues. The CDR3 protein is CASSLAWGTEAFF. The CDR3 DNA reads as TGTGCCAGCAGTTTAGCCTGGGGAACTGAAGCTTTCTTT.

This clonotype appeared a few times. This chain connects TRBV5-5 to TRBJ2-7, with D possibly TRBD1 on 6 matching bases. CDR1 is SGHKS, CDR2 YYEKEE, per germline (reference sequence). The CDR3 runs to 15 residues. Deletions cut 3 bases from V and 5 bases from J, with 18 bases between. The DNA for the CDR3 is TGTGCCAGCAGCTGGCGGACAGTCGGGATTAACGAGCAGTACTTC. Its protein product is CASSWRTVGINEQYF.

This clonotype was counted ten times or more. The chain couples TRBV11-2 to TRBJ2-7, with TRBD2 matching 16 bases. This CDR3 is built from 20 residues. Trimming took 5 bases from V and 6 from J; bases not matched to a gene: 19. Per germline, CDR1 SGHAT and CDR2 FQNNGV. The CDR3 sequence is CASSLKVAGLAGGRWSEQYF. The CDR3 region has the DNA TGTGCCAGCAGCCTAAAGGTGGCGGGACTAGCGGGGGGGCGGTGGTCCGAGCAGTACTTC.

This chain connects TRBV29-1 to TRBJ2-7; TRBD1 is a possible D gene (7 bases). The V end was cut by 1 base, the J end by 2 bases, with 12 bases between. The CDR3 contains 14 residues. CDR1 and CDR2 from the germline V gene are SQVTM and ANQGSEA. CDR3 loop: CSVEVAGGTYEQYF. CDR3 in DNA: TGCAGCGTTGAAGTGGCAGGGGGGACCTACGAGCAGTACTTC.

This clonotype was seen a handful of times. The chain recombines TRBV7-2 with TRBJ2-1; TRBD2 matches 8 bases. The CDR3 spans 15 residues. Per the germline V gene, CDR1 is SGHTA and CDR2 is FQGNSA. The ends lost 1 base at V and 5 bases at J; junction bases unmatched: 4. The DNA of the CDR3 is TGTGCCAGCAGCTTAGATCGGGGGGGTAACAATGAGCAGTTCTTC. As protein: CASSLDRGGNNEQFF. Variable domain in full (rest from reference TRBV7-2 and TRBJ2-1): GAGVSQSPSNKVTEKGKDVELRCDPISGHTALYWYRQSLGQGLEFLIYFQGNSAPDKSGLPSDRFSAERTGGSVSTLTIQRTQQEDSAVYLCASSLDRGGNNEQFFGPGTRLTVL.

This chain joins TRBV21-1 and TRBJ1-5; TRBD1 is the table's D call and was not checked against the DNA. TRBV21-1 counts as a pseudogene. This CDR3 is 16 amino acids long. The CDR3 region is CASSGRQGDCNQPQHF. The CDR3 bases are TGTGCCAGCAGCGGTAGACAGGGGGATTGCAATCAGCCCCAGCATTTT.

This clonotype was seen a few times. V is TRBV24-1 and J is TRBJ1-1, with D possibly matching TRBD1 (5 bases). V was pared by 7 bases and J by 11 bases, with 22 bases between. This CDR3 contains 14 residues. Germline V CDR1 and CDR2: KGHDR, SFDVKD. The CDR3 DNA sequence: TGTGCCACCAGCGAAGGGCCGTTAACAGGAGGGGCTTTCTTT. It is translated as CATSEGPLTGGAFF.

The chain joins TRBV28 to TRBJ1-6, with a possible D match to TRBD1 (6 bases). Germline CDR1 is MDHEN and CDR2 is SYDVKM. Deletions cut 7 bases from V and 10 bases from J, with 11 bases between. The CDR3 length is 12 residues. CDR3 sequence reads: CASNGGRSPLHF. The CDR3 DNA sequence: TGTGCCAGCAACGGGGGGCGATCACCCCTCCACTTT. The full variable domain, with the rest looked up from reference TRBV28 and TRBJ1-6, is DVKVTQSSRYLVKRTGEKVFLECVQDMDHENMFWYRQDPGLGLRLIYFSYDVKMKEKGDIPEGYSVSREKKERFSLILESASTNQTSMYLCASNGGRSPLHFGNGTRLTVT.

The genes are TRBV6-6 and TRBJ2-5; D unresolved. The V end lost 6 bases, the J end lost 3 bases, and 11 bases lay between the germline ends. Germline CDR1 and CDR2: MNHNY and SVGAGI (reference sequence). The CDR3 has 13 amino acids. The CDR3 DNA follows: TGTGCCAGCAGAGCCCCGGTCGAAGAGACCCAGTACTTC. It is translated as CASRAPVEETQYF.

The V and J genes are TRBV7-9 and TRBJ2-3; D not certain. CDR1 is SEHNR and CDR2 is FQNEAQ in the germline V gene (reference sequence). CDR3 length: 12 amino acids. V dropped 5 bases and J dropped 4 bases, with 7 bases sitting between them. This chain's CDR3 is CASSPWPDTQYF. The CDR3 region has the DNA TGTGCCAGCAGCCCGTGGCCAGATACGCAGTATTTT.

V is TRBV11-2 and J is TRBJ2-1; a weak D match, TRBD2 (6 bases). The CDR3 consists of 16 residues. V lost 3 bases to trimming and J lost 5 bases, with 17 bases between them. CDR1 and CDR2 (germline): SGHAT, FQNNGV. The CDR3 protein is CASSLPLRGADNEQFF. In DNA, the CDR3 is TGTGCCAGCAGCTTGCCCCTGCGCGGGGCGGACAATGAGCAGTTCTTC.

There are a few counts of this clonotype. V and J are TRBV29-1 and TRBJ2-3; possibly TRBD1 for D (5 bases). The germline CDR1 and CDR2 sequences are SQVTM and ANQGSEA. Trimming took 7 bases from V and 8 from J, leaving 19 bases between them. The CDR3 sequence is 13 residues long. CDR3 region: CSAGHVLKGTQYF. The CDR3 region has the DNA TGCAGCGCCGGACACGTCCTTAAGGGTACGCAGTATTTT.

The CDR3, as DNA: TGCAGTGCTAGAGATATACCGGAGCAGTACTTC. It translates to CSARDIPEQYF. The chain uses TRBV20-1 and TRBJ2-7; D unresolved. The germline gives CDR1 DFQATT, CDR2 SNEGSKA (reference sequence). V was pared by 0 bases and J by 7 bases, with 7 bases between. CDR3 length: 11 residues.

V is TRBV29-1 and J is TRBJ2-5; 8 nucleotides match TRBD1. CDR3 size: 12 residues. CDR1 and CDR2 (germline): SQVTM, ANQGSEA. V lost 8 bases and J lost 3; bases outside the gene matches: 5. The CDR3 DNA follows: TGCAGCTCAAGGACAGGGAAAGAGACCCAGTACTTC. Translated: CSSRTGKETQYF.